Reported below is one TCR beta chain. In germline, CDR1 is SNHLY, CDR2 FYNNEI. The CDR3 extends over 13 amino acids. V was cut by 6 bases and J by 0 bases, with 7 bases left in between. Libraries were prepared by immunoSEQ multiplex PCR; TCRdb keeps only in-frame clonotypes and omits some of them. The sample includes 75,000 to 90,000 clones, 92% of them seen just once. The data were obtained in a study of OX40 agonist ivuxolimab in advanced cancers. Prior autoimmune disease or systemic immunosuppression barred patients. The specimen was CD4+ or CD8+ T cells sorted from blood, collected in a trial of the OX40 agonist ivuxolimab. The chain carries TRBV2 and TRBJ2-3, with no clear D. The TCR sequence derives from an adult with an advanced solid tumor such as melanoma, head and neck, liver or kidney cancer. The CDR3 sequence is CASRVESTDTQYF. CDR3 bases: TGTGCCAGCAGAGTTGAGAGCACAGATACGCAGTATTTT.